These 23 T cell receptor beta chains share one sample of origin, sequenced in a study of blood T cell repertoires in COVID-19. Repertoires were generated with immunoSEQ multiplex PCR, while TCRdb's copy carries only in-frame clones and drops some. In the table there are 61,000 or so clones, approximately 79% of which are singletons. Input material: peripheral blood. The receptors were gathered from a woman between 65 and 79 years old with acute or convalescent COVID-19.

This chain connects TRBV5-4 to TRBJ1-1, with 10 nucleotides matching TRBD1. V lost 4 bases, J lost 4 bases, and 7 bases stayed unmatched. Per the germline V gene, CDR1 is SGHNT and CDR2 is YYREEE (reference sequence). CDR3 length equals 15 residues. The CDR3 sequence is CASSGTGAGSTEAFF. The CDR3 DNA follows: TGTGCCAGCAGCGGGACAGGGGCCGGGAGCACTGAAGCTTTCTTT.

The chain is built from TRBV6-1 and TRBJ2-7; 9 nucleotides line up with TRBD1. V lost 6 bases to trimming and J lost 6 bases; unmatched junction nucleotides: 9. This CDR3 has 14 amino acids. Per the germline V gene, CDR1 is MNHNS and CDR2 is SASEGT. CDR3 in DNA: TGTGCCAGCAGGGGAACAGGGGGCCTCTTCGAGCAGTACTTC. Encoded protein: CASRGTGGLFEQYF.

The chain combines TRBV30 with TRBJ2-5; 7 nucleotides agree with TRBD1. The germline gives CDR1 GTSNPN, CDR2 SVGIG (reference sequence). This CDR3 is 12 amino acids long. V lost 8 bases to trimming and J lost 5 bases; unmatched junction nucleotides: 8. CDR3 DNA sequence: TGTGCCAGCCAACAGGGGCGGGAGACCCAGTACTTC. Residues: CASQQGRETQYF.

There are many counts of this clone. The chain is built from TRBV18 and TRBJ1-6, with 11 bases lining up with TRBD1. CDR3 length: 16 residues. Trimming at V came to 1 base and at J to 9 bases, leaving 5 bases not matched to a gene. The V gene's germline CDR1 is KGHSH and CDR2 LQKENI. CDR3 DNA sequence: TGTGCCAGCTCACCACAGGGACAGGGGGGAGCTTCACCCCTCCACTTT. Protein product: CASSPQGQGGASPLHF.

This chain links TRBV28 with TRBJ2-7; TRBD1 agrees at 7 bases. This CDR3 has 14 amino acids. The ends lost 4 bases at V and 5 bases at J; junction bases unmatched: 8. Germline loops: CDR1 MDHEN, CDR2 SYDVKM. The CDR3 spells CASSSGTALDEQYF. DNA for the CDR3: TGTGCCAGCAGTTCCGGGACAGCCTTAGACGAGCAGTACTTC.

In its sample, this clone was seen a few times. The chain carries TRBV28 and TRBJ1-1; D is unclear. Germline CDR1 is MDHEN and CDR2 is SYDVKM. V was trimmed by 8 bases and J by 0 bases, leaving 4 bases between them. CDR3 length: 11 amino acids. The CDR3, as DNA: TGTGCCAGCCAGGTGAACACTGAAGCTTTCTTT. Encoded protein: CASQVNTEAFF.

The chain combines TRBV3-1 (or the pseudogene TRBV3-2) with TRBJ2-5, with 11 positions matching TRBD1. After removal of 7 bases from V and 5 bases from J, the junction contained 12 bases not matched to a gene. This CDR3 has 16 residues. Germline assignment: CDR1 LGHDT and CDR2 YNNKEL (reference sequence). As DNA, the CDR3 is TGTGCCAGCACCCGGACAGGGGGCCTAGCGGGGGAGACCCAGTACTTC. Translated: CASTRTGGLAGETQYF.

The chain carries TRBV6-1 and TRBJ1-5; D possibly corresponds to TRBD1 (5 bases). The germline V gene encodes CDR1 MNHNS and CDR2 SASEGT. Trimming left V 1 base short and J 7 bases short, with 17 bases between. CDR3 length: 16 amino acids. The CDR3 sequence is CASSEDWGIIGQPQHF. CDR3 in DNA: TGTGCCAGCAGTGAAGATTGGGGCATTATCGGGCAGCCCCAGCATTTT.

This chain uses TRBV7-9 with TRBJ1-2; 10 bases are a match to TRBD1. With V trimmed by 5 bases and J by 4 bases, 7 bases remained unmatched. Germline V gene sequence: CDR1 SEHNR, CDR2 FQNEAQ (reference sequence). The CDR3 is 15 residues long. CDR3 region: CASSTGQGLTYGYTF. The CDR3, as DNA: TGTGCCAGCAGCACGGGACAGGGGCTTACCTATGGCTACACCTTC.

V and J are TRBV19 and TRBJ2-1, with D possibly matching TRBD1 (5 bases). The germline V and J ends were trimmed by 5 bases and 4 bases, with 12 bases remaining between them. This CDR3 is 14 amino acids long. Germline CDR1 is LNHDA and CDR2 is SQIVND (reference sequence). The CDR3 is CASSGAGEYNEQFF. Here the CDR3 DNA reads TGTGCCAGTAGTGGGGCAGGCGAGTACAATGAGCAGTTCTTC.

This chain connects TRBV16 to TRBJ1-2; 9 positions match TRBD1. The CDR3 is 14 residues long. Germline V gene data show CDR1 as KGHSY and CDR2 as FQNENV. V trimming: 4 bases; J trimming: 4 bases; junction bases outside the gene matches: 4. CDR3 amino acids: CASSPQTGGYGYTF. CDR3 bases: TGTGCCAGCAGCCCCCAGACAGGGGGCTATGGCTACACCTTC.

The chain employs TRBV6-5 and TRBJ1-1; perhaps TRBD1 as D (6 bases). V was trimmed by 5 bases and J by 1 base, leaving 11 bases between them. The CDR3 consists of 14 residues. Germline V gene sequence: CDR1 MNHEY, CDR2 SVGAGI. In nucleotides, the CDR3 is TGTGCCAGCAGTATACCAGGGGAGAACACTGAAGCTTTCTTT. Its protein product is CASSIPGENTEAFF.

The chain recombines TRBV3-1 (or the pseudogene TRBV3-2) with TRBJ2-7; TRBD1 aligns across 9 bases. Germline CDR1 and CDR2: LGHDT and YNNKEL (reference sequence). The CDR3 runs 14 residues. With 6 bases clipped from V and 5 bases from J, the junction kept 8 bases outside the gene matches. DNA of the CDR3: TGTGCCAGCAGAGACAGGGGGGGGAGGGACGAGCAGTACTTC. Translating it yields CASRDRGGRDEQYF.

V usage is TRBV29-1 and J usage is TRBJ2-7; TRBD2 matches at 13 bases. The germline V gene encodes CDR1 SQVTM and CDR2 ANQGSEA. The CDR3 runs to 14 residues. Trimming removed 6 bases from V and 1 base from J; junction bases left unmatched: 3. The CDR3 DNA is TGCAGCGTACGACTAGCGGGGGGATCCTACGAGCAGTACTTC. Translated, it gives CSVRLAGGSYEQYF.

V is TRBV28 and J is TRBJ1-6; a possible D gene is TRBD1 (6 bases). Germline V gene sequence: CDR1 MDHEN, CDR2 SYDVKM. V was cut by 5 bases and J by 10 bases, with 9 bases left in between. The CDR3 contains 12 residues. The CDR3 nucleotides are TGTGCCAGCAGTCCGGGACAATCACCCCTCCACTTT. The encoded protein is CASSPGQSPLHF. Drawing the rest from reference TRBV28 and TRBJ1-6, the complete variable domain is DVKVTQSSRYLVKRTGEKVFLECVQDMDHENMFWYRQDPGLGLRLIYFSYDVKMKEKGDIPEGYSVSREKKERFSLILESASTNQTSMYLCASSPGQSPLHFGNGTRLTVT.

The V gene is TRBV5-1, the J gene TRBJ2-5, with TRBD1 identical over 7 bases. The CDR3 runs to 14 residues. Trimming cost V 0 bases and J 4 bases; bases outside gene matches: 3. Per germline, CDR1 SGHRS and CDR2 YFSETQ. CDR3: CASSLAGGGETQYF. Here the CDR3 DNA reads TGCGCCAGCAGCTTGGCAGGGGGTGGAGAGACCCAGTACTTC.

This chain joins TRBV7-8 and TRBJ2-5, with a tentative D call TRBD1 (6 bases). There are 11 residues in the CDR3. The V and J ends lost 5 bases and 5 bases respectively, with 6 bases between them. CDR1 is SGHVS and CDR2 is FQNEAQ in the germline V gene. The DNA for the CDR3 is TGTGCCAGCAGCCAGGGGGAGACCCAGTACTTC. This translates into CASSQGETQYF. The complete variable domain, with remaining parts taken from reference TRBV7-8 and TRBJ2-5, reads GAGVSQSPRYKVAKRGQDVALRCDPISGHVSLFWYQQALGQGPEFLTYFQNEAQLDKSGLPSDRFFAERPEGSVSTLKIQRTQQEDSAVYLCASSQGETQYFGPGTRLLVL.

The V gene is TRBV5-4, the J gene TRBJ1-2; 8 bases agree with TRBD1. J lost 4 bases, V lost 0 bases, and 5 bases had no gene match. CDR1 and CDR2 from the germline V gene are SGHNT and YYREEE (reference sequence). This CDR3 has 15 amino acids. The CDR3 bases are TGTGCCAGCAGCTTGGGGACAGGGCAGGTCTATGGCTACACCTTC. Its translation: CASSLGTGQVYGYTF.

V and J are TRBV6-6 and TRBJ2-1, with 10 bases identical to TRBD2. From germline, CDR1 is MNHNY and CDR2 SVGAGI (reference sequence). The CDR3 is made up of 16 amino acids. V trimming: 4 bases; J trimming: 7 bases; junction bases outside the gene matches: 10. This CDR3 reads CASSLPSGGAVNEQFF. The CDR3 DNA reads as TGTGCCAGCAGTTTACCCAGCGGGGGGGCAGTGAATGAGCAGTTCTTC.

The V gene is TRBV7-3, the J gene TRBJ2-1; tentative D call: TRBD1 (6 bases). There are 14 residues in the CDR3. CDR1 and CDR2 from the germline V gene are SGHTA and FQGTGA. V shed 4 bases and J shed 6 bases, with 13 bases lying between them. CDR3 loop: CASSSQGWVNEQFF. The CDR3 DNA follows: TGTGCCAGCAGCTCCCAGGGGTGGGTCAATGAGCAGTTCTTC.

CDR3 DNA: TGTGCCATCAGTGGGGGGACAGGGGGCCCGGCTTCGAACACTGAAGCTTTCTTT. This gives the protein CAISGGTGGPASNTEAFF. The V gene is TRBV10-3, the J gene TRBJ1-1; 12 bases are a match to TRBD1. After removal of 4 bases from V and 1 base from J, the junction contained 10 bases not matched to a gene. This CDR3 comprises 18 residues. Germline CDR1 ENHRY, CDR2 SYGVKD.

CDR3 DNA: TGTGCCAGCAGCGCCGAGCCGGACAGCTATGGCTACACCTTC. It specifies CASSAEPDSYGYTF. V is TRBV9 and J is TRBJ1-2; D might be TRBD1 (6 bases). Germline V CDR1 and CDR2: SGDLS, YYNGEE. The CDR3 is 14 amino acids. The ends were cut back, 3 bases at V and 4 bases at J, with 13 bases in the middle. The full variable domain, in which reference TRBV9 and TRBJ1-2 provide the parts outside the CDR3, is DSGVTQTPKHLITATGQRVTLRCSPRSGDLSVYWYQQSLDQGLQFLIQYYNGEERAKGNILERFSAQQFPDLHSELNLSSLELGDSALYFCASSAEPDSYGYTFGSGTRLTVV.

The CDR3 sequence is CASSQGLAAVDYEQYF. CDR3 coding DNA: TGTGCCAGCAGCCAAGGACTAGCGGCTGTAGACTACGAGCAGTACTTC. This rearrangement joins TRBV4-2 to TRBJ2-7; 9 bases map to TRBD2. CDR1 and CDR2 (germline): LGHNA, YNFKEQ. With 1 base clipped from V and 3 bases from J, the junction kept 7 bases outside the gene matches. This CDR3 region has 16 residues.